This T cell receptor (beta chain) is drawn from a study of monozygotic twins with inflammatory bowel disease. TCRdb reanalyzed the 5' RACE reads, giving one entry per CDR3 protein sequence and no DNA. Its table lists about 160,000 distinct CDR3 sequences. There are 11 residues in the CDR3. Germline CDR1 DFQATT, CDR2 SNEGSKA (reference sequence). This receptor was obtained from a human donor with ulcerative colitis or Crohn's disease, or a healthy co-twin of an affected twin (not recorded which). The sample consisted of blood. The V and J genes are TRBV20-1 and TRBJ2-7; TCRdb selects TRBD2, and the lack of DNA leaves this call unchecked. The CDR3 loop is CRWGHRYEQYF.